This paragraph reports one T cell receptor beta chain. Its antigen is unknown. Per germline, CDR1 ENHRY and CDR2 SYGVKD. V lost 6 bases and J lost 5; bases outside the gene matches: 8. The CDR3 runs to 16 residues. Template-switching 5'RACE yielded the TCR cDNA; a universal primer site and UMIs were added in the process. One entry per CDR3 protein, called by TCRdb with MiXCR from the 5' RACE reads. Of about 360,000 distinct CDR3 sequences in the sample, 6% to 8% were seen once. The data were taken from a study of T cells after yellow fever vaccination. Whole-study context: Fractions with few cells were prepared using SMART-Seq v4 Ultra Low Input.

Findings and caveats of the study: There was a small share of clonotypes that showed up in both the CD4 and CD8 compartments.

Sequencing was performed on PBMCs, taken 5 days after the yellow fever booster vaccination. This chain connects TRBV10-3 to TRBJ2-5; 14 bases align to TRBD2. This TCR was recovered from a man under 40 who received the YFV17D yellow fever vaccine. In nucleotides, the CDR3 is TGTGCCATCAGGCTAGGACTAGCGGGAGGACAGGAGACCCAGTACTTC. Its translation is CAIRLGLAGGQETQYF.